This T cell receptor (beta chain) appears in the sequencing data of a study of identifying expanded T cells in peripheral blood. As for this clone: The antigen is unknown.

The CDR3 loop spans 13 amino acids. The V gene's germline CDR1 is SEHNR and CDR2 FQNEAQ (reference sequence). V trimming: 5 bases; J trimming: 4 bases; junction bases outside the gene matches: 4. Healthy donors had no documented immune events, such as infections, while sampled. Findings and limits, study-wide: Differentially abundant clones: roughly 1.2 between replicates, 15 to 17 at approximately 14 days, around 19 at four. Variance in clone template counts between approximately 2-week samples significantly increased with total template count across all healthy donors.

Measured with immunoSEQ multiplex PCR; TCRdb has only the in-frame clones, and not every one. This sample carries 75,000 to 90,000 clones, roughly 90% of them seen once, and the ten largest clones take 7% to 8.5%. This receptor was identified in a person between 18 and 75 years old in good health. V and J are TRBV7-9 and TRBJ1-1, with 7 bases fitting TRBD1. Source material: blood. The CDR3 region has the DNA TGTGCCAGCAGCGATGGACAGGCCACTGAAGCTTTCTTT. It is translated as CASSDGQATEAFF.